The 32 T cell receptor beta chains presented below share a single source sample, sequenced in a study of radiotherapy plus CTLA-4 blockade in lung cancer. Here immunoSEQ multiplex PCR was the method, and the copy in TCRdb shows in-frame clones only, minus some. The sample consists of 89,000 or so clones, 82% of them appearing once. The source was peripheral blood, collected from a patient treated with radiotherapy plus ipilimumab. Source of these receptors: a human donor with non-small cell lung cancer who had a partial response to radiotherapy plus ipilimumab.

This sequence joins TRBV11-2 and TRBJ1-2; 9 positions agree with TRBD1. The CDR3 has 17 amino acids. Germline V lookup: CDR1 SGHAT, CDR2 FQNNGV. J was trimmed by 6 bases and V by 0 bases; bases with no gene match: 11. CDR3 loop: CASSLDFPGQGGDGYTF. The CDR3 nucleotides read TGTGCCAGCAGCTTAGATTTTCCGGGACAGGGAGGCGATGGCTACACCTTC.

The chain employs TRBV28 and TRBJ2-7; 9 bases are shared with TRBD2. From germline, CDR1 is MDHEN and CDR2 SYDVKM. The CDR3 is 17 residues long. The V segment lost 2 bases and the J segment 0 bases; nucleotides outside the gene matches: 8. CDR3 in DNA: TGTGCCAGCAGTTTAGGCGGGAGGGCTTCGAGCTCCTACGAGCAGTACTTC. The encoded protein is CASSLGGRASSSYEQYF. Variable domain in full (rest from reference TRBV28 and TRBJ2-7): DVKVTQSSRYLVKRTGEKVFLECVQDMDHENMFWYRQDPGLGLRLIYFSYDVKMKEKGDIPEGYSVSREKKERFSLILESASTNQTSMYLCASSLGGRASSSYEQYFGPGTRLTVT.

The V and J genes are TRBV4-1 and TRBJ1-5; D is perhaps TRBD1 (5 bases). The V gene lost 3 bases and the J gene lost 2 bases, with 11 bases spanning the gap. The CDR3 runs 15 residues. The germline V gene encodes CDR1 MGHRA and CDR2 YSYEKL. The CDR3 nucleotides are TGCGCCAGCAGCCAGGGGGAGGTAGGCAATCAGCCCCAGCATTTT. It is translated as CASSQGEVGNQPQHF.

This chain links TRBV30 with TRBJ1-5; 8 bases agree with TRBD1. The CDR3 runs 15 residues. CDR1 and CDR2 (germline): GTSNPN, SVGIG (reference sequence). J was trimmed by 2 bases and V by 6 bases; bases with no gene match: 9. The DNA of the CDR3 is TGTGCCTGTAAGACAGGGGTTGGAGGCAATCAGCCCCAGCATTTT. It codes for CACKTGVGGNQPQHF.

The chain joins TRBV2 to TRBJ1-5, with D possibly being TRBD1 (5 bases). With 4 bases removed from V and 4 bases from J, the gap between germline ends came to 11 bases. CDR1 is SNHLY and CDR2 is FYNNEI in the germline V gene. This CDR3 has 14 residues. The CDR3 DNA reads TGTGCCAGCAGTGGGTCAGGGCAAAATCAGCCCCAGCATTTT. Amino acid sequence: CASSGSGQNQPQHF. The full variable domain, in which reference TRBV2 and TRBJ1-5 provide the parts outside the CDR3, is EPEVTQTPSHQVTQMGQEVILRCVPISNHLYFYWYRQILGQKVEFLVSFYNNEISEKSEIFDDQFSVERPDGSNFTLKIRSTKLEDSAMYFCASSGSGQNQPQHFGDGTRLSIL.

The chain is built from TRBV11-2 and TRBJ2-1; D remains ambiguous. Germline lookup yields CDR1 SGHAT and CDR2 FQNNGV. CDR3 size: 11 residues. V was trimmed by 6 bases and J by 7 bases, leaving 7 bases between them. The CDR3 reads CASSFQNEQFF. For the CDR3, the DNA is TGTGCCAGCAGTTTTCAGAATGAGCAGTTCTTC.

J is TRBJ2-2 and V is TRBV11-1, with 10 bases that match TRBD2. The J segment lost 3 bases and the V segment lost 4 bases, leaving 5 bases of the junction unmatched. Germline values: CDR1 SGHAT, CDR2 FQDESV (reference sequence). This CDR3 comprises 16 residues. The CDR3 DNA is TGTGCCAGCAGCTCCCTAGCGGGAGATGACACCGGGGAGCTGTTTTTT. Amino acids: CASSSLAGDDTGELFF.

CDR3 loop: CASSQRDLPSYEQYF. The CDR3 DNA sequence: TGTGCCAGCAGCCAACGGGACTTACCTTCCTACGAGCAGTACTTC. The chain combines TRBV4-2 with TRBJ2-7, with D possibly being TRBD2 (6 bases). V shed 2 bases and J shed 1 base, with 12 bases lying between them. Germline CDR1 LGHNA, CDR2 YNFKEQ. CDR3 size: 15 residues.

The rearrangement joins TRBV19 to TRBJ1-2; 9 nucleotides agree with TRBD1. V was pared by 4 bases and J by 8 bases, with 20 bases of the junction left unmatched. Looked up from germline, CDR1 is LNHDA and CDR2 is SQIVND (reference sequence). The CDR3 loop spans 18 amino acids. The CDR3 DNA is TGTGCCAGTAGTACTCACCTACCCGACAGGGGGAGTTTGGGCGGCTACACCTTC. It is translated as CASSTHLPDRGSLGGYTF.

This chain joins TRBV10-1 and TRBJ1-1, with D possibly matching TRBD1 (6 bases). V was clipped by 4 bases and J by 7 bases, with 10 bases between them. The germline gives CDR1 WNHNN, CDR2 SYGVQD (reference sequence). This CDR3 contains 12 residues. The CDR3 loop reads CASSGGRGEAFF. CDR3 DNA sequence: TGCGCCAGCAGTGGGGGGCGCGGTGAAGCTTTCTTT.

This clone was detected a few times. CDR3 DNA: TGTGCCAGCGGGAGAAGTTTGGCTTCTGGGGCCAACGTCCTGACTTTC. This sequence encodes CASGRSLASGANVLTF. The chain links TRBV28 to TRBJ2-6, with D possibly TRBD2 on 5 matching bases. CDR3 size: 16 residues. Trimming pared 8 bases from V and 1 base from J, leaving 15 bases between. In germline, CDR1 is MDHEN, CDR2 SYDVKM.

The rearrangement joins TRBV5-4 to TRBJ2-1, with 11 bases aligning to TRBD2. Germline trimming cut 0 bases from V and 8 bases from J; bases unmatched to any gene: 7. This CDR3 has 16 residues. Germline V lookup: CDR1 SGHNT, CDR2 YYREEE (reference sequence). CDR3 loop: CASSLDLAGGRDEQFF. The CDR3 coding sequence is TGTGCCAGCAGCTTGGATTTAGCGGGAGGGCGGGATGAGCAGTTCTTC.

On this clone itself: Within the sample, other DNA sequences also encode this same CDR3. The chain carries TRBV5-1 and TRBJ2-3; D perhaps matches TRBD2 (6 bases). The V and J ends lost 0 bases and 5 bases respectively, with 25 bases between them. Per germline, CDR1 SGHRS and CDR2 YFSETQ. This CDR3 contains 19 residues. CDR3 sequence: CASSLGRLQLGGVRDTQYF. The CDR3 DNA follows: TGCGCCAGCAGCTTGGGGAGGCTACAGTTGGGAGGTGTTCGAGATACGCAGTATTTT.

This chain joins TRBV5-1 and TRBJ2-5, with 11 bases lining up with TRBD2. The junction had 7 bases not matched to a gene; V was cut back by 5 bases and J by 4 bases. Germline V gene data show CDR1 as SGHRS and CDR2 as YFSETQ. The CDR3 has 15 residues. Here the CDR3 reads CASRLAGGSVETQYF. The DNA for the CDR3 is TGCGCCAGCAGGTTAGCGGGAGGGAGCGTAGAGACCCAGTACTTC. Full variable domain (rest looked up from reference TRBV5-1 and TRBJ2-5): KAGVTQTPRYLIKTRGQQVTLSCSPISGHRSVSWYQQTPGQGLQFLFEYFSETQRNKGNFPGRFSGRQFSNSRSEMNVSTLELGDSALYLCASRLAGGSVETQYFGPGTRLLVL.

This clone was observed once. At the DNA level, this CDR3 is encoded by other sequences in the same sample as well. CDR3 region: CASSPRTGVELFF. CDR3 DNA: TGTGCCAGCAGTCCCCGGACAGGGGTTGAACTGTTTTTT. This chain links TRBV27 with TRBJ1-4; 9 bases agree with TRBD1. The CDR3 extends over 13 amino acids. Germline CDR1 reads MNHEY; CDR2 reads SMNVEV (reference sequence). The trim removed 5 bases at V and 12 bases at J, leaving 7 bases unmatched.

CDR3: CASSLSGTGTTFTDTQYF. CDR3 bases: TGTGCCAGCAGTTTATCTGGGACAGGGACGACGTTCACGGATACGCAGTATTTT. The chain uses TRBV27 and TRBJ2-3, with TRBD1 matching 9 bases. Looked up from germline, CDR1 is MNHEY and CDR2 is SMNVEV (reference sequence). Trimming took 0 bases from V and 6 from J; bases not matched to a gene: 13. The CDR3 totals 18 residues.

The CDR3 loop is CASSRLDFRSEAFF. As DNA, the CDR3 is TGTGCCAGCAGCCGTCTGGACTTCCGGTCTGAAGCTTTCTTT. The chain combines TRBV5-4 with TRBJ1-1; D remains unclear. Trimming shortened V by 4 bases and J by 6 bases, and 16 bases separated the two germline ends. Germline CDR1 SGHNT, CDR2 YYREEE (reference sequence). The CDR3 has 14 residues.

The gene calls are TRBV28 and TRBJ1-2; D possibly corresponds to TRBD1 (5 bases). CDR1 is MDHEN and CDR2 is SYDVKM in the germline V gene. CDR3 size: 14 residues. V was cut by 2 bases and J by 0 bases, with 7 bases left in between. The CDR3 bases are TGTGCCAGCAGTTTAAAGGGGCCTAACTATGGCTACACCTTC. This translates into CASSLKGPNYGYTF.

The chain combines TRBV28 with TRBJ2-3, with TRBD2 matching over 9 bases. V lost 2 bases, J lost 6 bases, and 9 bases stayed unmatched. The V gene's germline CDR1 is MDHEN and CDR2 SYDVKM. This CDR3 is 16 amino acids long. The CDR3 loop is CASSLGNSGGLDTQYF. As DNA, the CDR3 is TGTGCCAGCAGTTTAGGGAATAGCGGGGGCTTGGATACGCAGTATTTT.

Comment on this clone: A read error may account for a junction end that differs from germline. The genes are TRBV9 and TRBJ2-7, with 9 bases lining up with TRBD2. CDR1 and CDR2 from the germline V gene are SGDLS and YYNGEE. The CDR3 covers 15 residues. The CDR3 sequence is CASSVAGVDSYEQYF. The CDR3 bases are TGTGCCAGCAGTGTAGCGGGAGTAGATTCCTACGAGCAGTACTTC.

This clone was detected once. The rearrangement links TRBV5-6 to TRBJ2-5, with 12 bases identical to TRBD2. Germline-derived CDR1 and CDR2 are SGHDT and YYEEEE. V lost 0 bases to trimming and J lost 3 bases; unmatched junction nucleotides: 0. The CDR3 length is 15 residues. This chain's CDR3 is CASSLGLAGEETQYF. The CDR3 DNA follows: TGTGCCAGCAGCTTGGGACTAGCGGGAGAAGAGACCCAGTACTTC.

This clone is a singleton in its sample. The chain couples TRBV11-2 to TRBJ2-7, with D perhaps TRBD2 (5 bases). Trimming took 1 base from V and 1 from J, leaving 11 bases between them. From germline, CDR1 is SGHAT and CDR2 FQNNGV. The CDR3 is 15 amino acids. CDR3 loop: CASSLAGMGSYEQYF. DNA of the CDR3: TGTGCCAGCAGCTTAGCGGGGATGGGGTCCTACGAGCAGTACTTC.

The chain combines TRBV7-2 with TRBJ2-7; 8 nucleotides line up with TRBD2. CDR1 and CDR2 (germline): SGHTA, FQGNSA. CDR3 length: 15 residues. J lost 2 bases, V lost 5 bases, and 8 bases had no gene match. The CDR3 DNA follows: TGTGCCAGCAGCCGAGGGCGGGAGGCGACCTACGAGCAGTACTTC. Its translation is CASSRGREATYEQYF.

The chain links TRBV6-5 to TRBJ2-1, with TRBD2 identical over 9 bases. V gave up 7 bases and J gave up 10 bases; unmatched junction bases: 8. CDR3 length equals 13 residues. Germline loops: CDR1 MNHEY, CDR2 SVGAGI. CDR3 bases: TGTGCCAGCACGGCGGGAGGGAAGAGAGAGCAGTTCTTC. Translating it yields CASTAGGKREQFF.

The chain uses TRBV4-1 and TRBJ1-4; D might be TRBD1 (6 bases). The CDR3 has 17 amino acids. Germline CDR1 and CDR2: MGHRA and YSYEKL. The V end was cut by 2 bases, the J end by 7 bases, with 20 bases between. In DNA, the CDR3 is TGCGCCAGCAGCCAACGCTTGGATAATGGGGGCAGTGAAAAACTGTTTTTT. Amino acid sequence: CASSQRLDNGGSEKLFF.

A single count supports this clone. V gene TRBV25-1 combines with J gene TRBJ2-7; no clear D. Per germline, CDR1 MGHDK and CDR2 SYGVNS. The V end lost 6 bases, the J end lost 1 base, and 7 bases lay between the germline ends. The CDR3 is 12 residues long. The CDR3 reads CASRASSYEQYF. The CDR3 nucleotides read TGTGCCAGCAGAGCTAGTTCCTACGAGCAGTACTTC.

The chain recombines TRBV18 with TRBJ2-5, with D perhaps matching TRBD2 (5 bases). Germline V gene sequence: CDR1 KGHSH, CDR2 LQKENI. The CDR3 consists of 14 residues. Trimming shortened V by 4 bases and J by 4 bases, and 13 bases separated the two germline ends. This CDR3 is CASSLAPAGETQYF. Written as DNA, the CDR3 is TGTGCCAGCTCACTAGCGCCTGCCGGAGAGACCCAGTACTTC.

The chain joins TRBV18 to TRBJ1-4; 10 bases align to TRBD1. The CDR3 consists of 15 residues. Per the germline V gene, CDR1 is KGHSH and CDR2 is LQKENI. J was trimmed by 8 bases and V by 1 base; bases with no gene match: 4. This CDR3 reads CASSPRRDRGEKLFF. The CDR3 DNA is TGTGCCAGCTCACCACGAAGGGACAGGGGAGAAAAACTGTTTTTT.

V gene TRBV6-1 combines with J gene TRBJ2-2; the D gene is possibly TRBD2 (7 bases). V lost 8 bases and J lost 5, with 12 bases in between. Looked up from germline, CDR1 is MNHNS and CDR2 is SASEGT. CDR3 length: 13 residues. CDR3: CASRGAGTGELFF. The CDR3, as DNA: TGTGCCAGCCGGGGGGCAGGGACCGGGGAGCTGTTTTTT.

The gene calls are TRBV7-3 and TRBJ2-7; D perhaps matches TRBD1 (5 bases). V lost 1 base and J 3 bases, leaving 7 bases between the germline ends. This CDR3 has 13 amino acids. Germline loops: CDR1 SGHTA, CDR2 FQGTGA. This CDR3 is CASSLNRNYEQYF. DNA of the CDR3: TGTGCCAGCAGCTTAAACAGGAACTACGAGCAGTACTTC.

This chain connects TRBV11-3 to TRBJ2-1, with D perhaps TRBD2 (5 bases). Germline V lookup: CDR1 SGHNT, CDR2 YENEEA. V was cut by 0 bases and J by 5 bases, with 8 bases left in between. This CDR3 contains 14 residues. The CDR3 protein is CASSLDGINNEQFF. CDR3 in DNA: TGTGCCAGCAGCTTAGACGGGATAAACAATGAGCAGTTCTTC.

Details on this clone: Other DNA sequences in this sample translate to the same CDR3. The rearrangement uses TRBV5-1 and TRBJ2-5; the D is unclear. Germline CDR1 and CDR2: SGHRS and YFSETQ. This CDR3 is 12 amino acids long. The ends were cut back, 2 bases at V and 4 bases at J, with 6 bases in the middle. The DNA for the CDR3 is TGCGCCAGCAGCTTAAGAGGAGAGACCCAGTACTTC. Translated: CASSLRGETQYF.